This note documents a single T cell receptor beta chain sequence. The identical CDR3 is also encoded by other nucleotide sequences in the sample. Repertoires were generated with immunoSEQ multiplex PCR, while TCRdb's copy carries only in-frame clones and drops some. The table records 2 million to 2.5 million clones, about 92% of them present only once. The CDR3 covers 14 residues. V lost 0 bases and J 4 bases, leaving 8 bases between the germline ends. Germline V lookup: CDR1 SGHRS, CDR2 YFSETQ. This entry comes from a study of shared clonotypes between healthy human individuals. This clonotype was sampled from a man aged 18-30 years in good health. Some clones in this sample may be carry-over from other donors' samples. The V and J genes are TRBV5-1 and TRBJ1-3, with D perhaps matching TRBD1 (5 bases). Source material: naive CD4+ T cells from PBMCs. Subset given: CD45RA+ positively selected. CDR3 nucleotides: TGCGCCAGCAGCTTGGGACAGATGGGAAACACCATATATTTT. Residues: CASSLGQMGNTIYF.